This T cell receptor beta chain was retrieved from a study of T cell responses to AZD1222 COVID-19 vaccine (dated by TCRdb to the early 2020s). Context from the whole study: A total of 230 or so trial participants underwent TCR sequencing, of whom about 200 received two doses of AZD1222 and some 26 received two doses of the MenACWY control vaccine. Trial participants were enrolled into age subgroups of 18-55, 56-69 and 70-plus years, which contained about 150, 28 and 57 TCR-sequenced participants, respectively. General study outcomes and caveats: No day 14 peak-response samples were available, so repertoires were characterized only after the peak T cell response. The whole spike protein was spanned by vaccine-associated CD4 TCRs, and dominant responses were seen in regions 160-218 and 743-854. Conclusions about previously exposed vaccinees were limited because only a handful of AZD1222 recipients were SARS-CoV-2 seropositive at baseline. The 56-69-year group was small, and its depth increase did not reach significance, likely because of low power. A significant rise in spike-specific TCR breadth and depth was observed after two AZD1222 doses relative to day 0 and relative to MenACWY recipients. Reportedly, almost half of the unique spike-specific TCRs recognized epitopes lying outside the regions that are mutated in the B.1.351 and B.1.1.7 variants. Most participants were white British and females outnumbered males, and the authors suggested that clonal diversity may have been underestimated.

CDR1 and CDR2, per the germline V gene, are KGHSH and LQKENI. Its CDR3 holds 19 amino acids, cysteine through phenylalanine. This entry keeps only the CDR3 DNA: 57 bases, framed from base 1. Germline trimming: 6 bases from V, 5 bases from J; junction bases outside gene matches: 22. The CDR3 regions of human TCRbeta chains were analyzed by immunosequencing. On the study's bioinformatics: Repertoire TCRs were matched against a reference library of SARS-CoV-2-specific TCRs generated with the MIRA antigen-specificity platform. Breadth was defined as the fraction of unique TCRs that were SARS-CoV-2-associated, and depth was defined as the fraction of total T cells that were SARS-CoV-2-associated. Using the MIRA data, each spike-specific TCR was mapped to the spike region that the TCR reacts to and placed in a CD4 or CD8 class. Log10-transformed breadth and depth values were compared by one-way ANOVA with Sidak's multiple comparisons tests. As stored in TCRdb, this immuneACCESS dataset retains in-frame rearrangements with V and J assigned. A fraction of the clones does not appear; measured against another copy, unresolved V genes explain less than half of the discrepancy, and the remainder lacks a known reason. V and J calls and clone size are those listed in that table; D and trimming were worked out from the DNA. Within this sample are 100,000 to 150,000 clones, with more than 85% of them counted one time only. 1.5% to 2% of the sample is taken by the ten largest.

The time point label, as the study defines it: about 28 days (+/-7) after the second vaccine dose. AZD1222 recipients whose second dose came at about 4 weeks and those whose second dose came at about 12 weeks were combined into one group, since spike-specific TCR depth and breadth did not differ between the two schedules. Vaccinee samples came from UK trials COV001 and COV002, including a single-blind randomized controlled phase 2/3 trial of AZD1222 (ChAdOx1 nCoV-19) in healthy adults. For TCRbeta chain sequencing, PBMC samples were collected from trial participants at day 0 and at day 28 after the second dose. Concerning this clone itself: Its antigen specificity is not known. It has no much larger one-base neighbor in the sample; base qualities were not kept.

Specimen: peripheral blood, collected 28 days after the second AZD1222 dose. This TCR was recovered from an adult who received the AZD1222 COVID-19 vaccine. The rearrangement combines TRBV18 with TRBJ2-1; TRBD1 aligns with 7 central bases. The nucleotides read TGTGCCAGCTCTCTAAACTCAGGGACCGGGACAGTGTCGAACAATGAGCAGTTCTTC. It codes for CASSLNSGTGTVSNNEQFF.